Shown below are 18 T cell receptor beta chains from a single sample sequenced in a study of blood T cell repertoires in COVID-19. The table came from immunoSEQ multiplex PCR; TCRdb's copy has only in-frame clones and leaves some out. This sample has fewer than 400,000 clones, with about nine tenths found just once. Sample: PBMCs or T cells enriched from blood (not recorded which). The origin of the receptors is a man aged 30 to 45 who had recovered from COVID-19.

J is TRBJ1-6 and V is TRBV3-1 (or the pseudogene TRBV3-2), with D uncertain. V shed 5 bases and J shed 7 bases, with 9 bases lying between them. From germline, CDR1 is LGHDT and CDR2 YNNKEL (reference sequence). There are 13 residues in the CDR3. CDR3: CASSLRRNSPLHF. Written as DNA, the CDR3 is TGTGCCAGCAGCTTACGTAGAAATTCACCCCTCCACTTT.

The rearrangement links TRBV5-4 to TRBJ1-2; D possibly corresponds to TRBD1 (5 bases). The CDR3 has 17 residues. Germline-derived CDR1 and CDR2 are SGHNT and YYREEE (reference sequence). V was cut by 4 bases and J by 1 base, with 20 bases left in between. Written as DNA, the CDR3 is TGTGCCAGCAGCCCCGCGGGACGGCGCTTTTTTAACTATGGCTACACCTTC. As protein: CASSPAGRRFFNYGYTF.

This sequence joins TRBV27 and TRBJ1-2; no clear D gene. Germline values: CDR1 MNHEY, CDR2 SMNVEV (reference sequence). This CDR3 region has 13 residues. The V and J ends lost 3 bases and 2 bases respectively, with 7 bases between them. CDR3 in DNA: TGTGCCAGCAGTTTGGCAGGAAACTATGGCTACACCTTC. This translates into CASSLAGNYGYTF.

J is TRBJ1-1 and V is TRBV13; TRBD1 agrees at 7 bases. The CDR3 consists of 14 residues. Germline V lookup: CDR1 PRHDT, CDR2 FYEKMQ (reference sequence). Trimming took 1 base from V and 4 from J; bases not matched to a gene: 3. The CDR3 nucleotides read TGTGCCAGCAGCTTAGCCCCAGGGGGCACTGAAGCTTTCTTT. Its translation is CASSLAPGGTEAFF. The whole variable domain, remainder taken from reference TRBV13 and TRBJ1-1, is AAGVIQSPRHLIKEKRETATLKCYPIPRHDTVYWYQQGPGQDPQFLISFYEKMQSDKGSIPDRFSAQQFSDYHSELNMSSLELGDSALYFCASSLAPGGTEAFFGQGTRLTVV.

The V and J genes are TRBV12-3 or TRBV12-4 and TRBJ1-2; D not certain. This CDR3 contains 13 residues. V dropped 4 bases and J dropped 3 bases, with 9 bases sitting between them. CDR3 DNA: TGTGCCAGCAGTTCCGGGTATGACTATGGCTACACCTTC. This translates into CASSSGYDYGYTF.

The chain recombines TRBV5-1 with TRBJ1-4, with 7 positions matching TRBD1. Germline CDR1 reads SGHRS; CDR2 reads YFSETQ. The CDR3 is 15 residues long. Trimming at V came to 5 bases and at J to 3 bases, leaving 7 bases not matched to a gene. In nucleotides, the CDR3 is TGCGCCAGCAGGGCATCGACAGGGCCTAATGAAAAACTGTTTTTT. This gives the protein CASRASTGPNEKLFF. The variable domain in full, with the rest retrieved from reference TRBV5-1 and TRBJ1-4, is KAGVTQTPRYLIKTRGQQVTLSCSPISGHRSVSWYQQTPGQGLQFLFEYFSETQRNKGNFPGRFSGRQFSNSRSEMNVSTLELGDSALYLCASRASTGPNEKLFFGSGTQLSVL.

The chain recombines TRBV2 with TRBJ1-2, with D possibly matching TRBD1 (6 bases). The V end was cut by 6 bases, the J end by 8 bases, with 19 bases between. Germline V gene sequence: CDR1 SNHLY, CDR2 FYNNEI. The CDR3 is 14 residues long. DNA of the CDR3: TGTGCCAGCAGCTTGAACAGGGCCTGGGGAGGCTACACCTTC. This codes for CASSLNRAWGGYTF.

The V gene is TRBV6-2 or TRBV6-3, the J gene TRBJ2-5; 9 positions agree with TRBD2. The length of the CDR3 is 18 residues. CDR1 and CDR2 from the germline V gene are MNHEY and SVGEGT. V lost 1 base, J lost 1 base, and 10 bases stayed unmatched. The CDR3 reads CASSYLLGTSSLQETQYF. The CDR3 DNA reads as TGTGCCAGCAGTTACTTATTGGGGACTAGCAGTCTCCAAGAGACCCAGTACTTC.

The chain uses TRBV23-1 and TRBJ2-7; D is possibly TRBD2 (6 bases). TRBV23-1 is labeled an ORF, and its function is uncertain. V dropped 3 bases and J dropped 0 bases, with 9 bases sitting between them. The CDR3 spans 14 residues. The CDR3 region is CASSQRGSSYEQYF. The DNA for the CDR3 is TGCGCCAGCAGTCAGCGGGGTTCCTCCTACGAGCAGTACTTC.

J is TRBJ2-1 and V is TRBV10-2, with 9 bases aligning to TRBD2. Losses at the gene ends were 4 bases for V and 4 bases for J; bases not matched to a gene: 2. This CDR3 has 14 residues. In germline, CDR1 is WSHSY, CDR2 SAAADI. The CDR3 DNA reads as TGCGCCAGCAGTGGGCTAGCGGGGTACAATGAGCAGTTCTTC. Encoded protein: CASSGLAGYNEQFF.

V gene TRBV4-1 combines with J gene TRBJ2-4; TRBD1 agrees at 7 bases. The CDR3 spans 12 residues. Trimming removed 4 bases from V and 10 bases from J; junction bases left unmatched: 4. Germline values: CDR1 MGHRA, CDR2 YSYEKL. DNA of the CDR3: TGCGCCAGCAGCCCTGGACAGGAAATTCAGTACTTC. Translation gives CASSPGQEIQYF.

This clone was seen just once. The chain has TRBV5-1 and TRBJ2-3, with D perhaps matching TRBD2 (5 bases). V lost 0 bases and J lost 0, with 11 bases in between. The CDR3 has 16 residues. Germline CDR1 is SGHRS and CDR2 is YFSETQ. The CDR3 region is CASSLALGGSTDTQYF. The CDR3, as DNA: TGCGCCAGCAGCTTGGCCCTCGGCGGGAGCACAGATACGCAGTATTTT.

The chain has TRBV18 and TRBJ1-1, with TRBD1 identical over 7 bases. The CDR3 has 16 amino acids. The V segment lost 3 bases and the J segment 0 bases; nucleotides outside the gene matches: 7. The germline V gene encodes CDR1 KGHSH and CDR2 LQKENI. This CDR3 reads CASSPGPDRVNTEAFF. The CDR3 DNA reads as TGTGCCAGCTCACCGGGACCTGACAGGGTGAACACTGAAGCTTTCTTT.

This clone showed up just once. The chain is built from TRBV10-2 and TRBJ1-6, with a possible D match to TRBD1 (6 bases). Germline values: CDR1 WSHSY, CDR2 SAAADI. With 0 bases removed from V and 8 bases from J, the gap between germline ends came to 8 bases. The CDR3 runs 14 residues. CDR3 in DNA: TGCGCCAGCAGTGAGTCCAGGGGCGATTCACCCCTCCACTTT. Translation: CASSESRGDSPLHF.

The J gene is TRBJ2-1, the V gene TRBV14, with D maybe TRBD1 (5 bases). The germline V gene has CDR1 SGHDN and CDR2 FVKESK. CDR3 length: 18 residues. Between the trimmed V and J ends, which lost 2 bases and 5 bases, there was a span of 22 bases. CDR3 amino acids: CASSQLQGARQVDNEQFF. The CDR3 coding sequence is TGTGCCAGCAGCCAACTCCAGGGTGCTCGGCAGGTTGACAATGAGCAGTTCTTC.

The chain uses TRBV7-6 and TRBJ2-3; 11 bases fit TRBD2. V dropped 8 bases and J dropped 2; count of bases not matched to a gene: 18. The CDR3 consists of 19 residues. Germline V CDR1 and CDR2: SGHVS, FNYEAQ. The CDR3 loop is CASRPPKELAGATTDTQYF. The CDR3 region has the DNA TGTGCCAGCCGCCCCCCTAAAGAACTAGCGGGGGCCACCACAGATACGCAGTATTTT.

The chain employs TRBV21-1 and TRBJ1-5; the table's TRBD1 call for D was not verified on the DNA. TRBV21-1 has pseudogene status. CDR3 size: 17 residues. This chain's CDR3 is CASSKASGKGRLQPQHF. CDR3 nucleotide sequence: TGTGCCAGCAGCAAAGCCTCAGGTAAAGGTCGATTGCAGCCCCAGCATTTT.

This chain connects TRBV19 to TRBJ2-6; tentatively, D is TRBD2 (5 bases). Germline CDR1 LNHDA, CDR2 SQIVND (reference sequence). V was trimmed by 3 bases and J by 0 bases, leaving 9 bases between them. This CDR3 comprises 16 residues. The CDR3 is CASSISGFSGANVLTF. CDR3 DNA sequence: TGTGCCAGTAGTATCTCGGGGTTCTCTGGGGCCAACGTCCTGACTTTC. Looking up the rest from reference TRBV19 and TRBJ2-6 gives the full variable domain: DGGITQSPKYLFRKEGQNVTLSCEQNLNHDAMYWYRQDPGQGLRLIYYSQIVNDFQKGDIAEGYSVSREKKESFPLTVTSAQKNPTAFYLCASSISGFSGANVLTFGAGSRLTVL.